The 27 T cell receptor beta chains in this list originate from one sample, sequenced in a study of blood T cell repertoires in COVID-19. Generated by immunoSEQ multiplex PCR, the TCRdb table keeps only in-frame clones and is missing some. The sample includes more than 150,000 clones, 85% to 95% of them seen just once. The specimen was peripheral blood. The receptors originated from a man aged 45-60 years with acute or convalescent COVID-19.

The V and J genes are TRBV19 and TRBJ1-4; D is undetermined. The V gene lost 2 bases and the J gene lost 7 bases, with 14 bases spanning the gap. In germline, CDR1 is LNHDA, CDR2 SQIVND (reference sequence). The CDR3 has 15 amino acids. CDR3 protein: CASSISRGKGEKLFF. The DNA of the CDR3 is TGTGCCAGTAGTATATCGAGAGGGAAGGGTGAAAAACTGTTTTTT.

The chain employs TRBV3-1 (or the pseudogene TRBV3-2) and TRBJ1-1; 7 nucleotides line up with TRBD1. Per germline, CDR1 LGHDT and CDR2 YNNKEL (reference sequence). The junction had 13 bases not matched to a gene; V was cut back by 7 bases and J by 5 bases. The CDR3 runs 15 residues. The CDR3 region has the DNA TGTGCCAGCACCCGGGAGGGGGCACCGGAAACTGAAGCTTTCTTT. It encodes CASTREGAPETEAFF.

The rearrangement links TRBV28 to TRBJ2-2; 9 nucleotides line up with TRBD2. The CDR3 totals 14 residues. Germline V gives CDR1 MDHEN, CDR2 SYDVKM. Losses at the gene ends were 6 bases for V and 6 bases for J; bases not matched to a gene: 5. CDR3 in amino acids: CASRWAGGPGELFF. The CDR3 DNA follows: TGTGCCAGCAGATGGGCGGGAGGGCCCGGGGAGCTGTTTTTT.

This sequence joins TRBV18 and TRBJ2-5; 10 bases fit TRBD2. The CDR3 consists of 15 residues. Per germline, CDR1 KGHSH and CDR2 LQKENI. The junction had 4 bases not matched to a gene; V was cut back by 5 bases and J by 1 base. CDR3 nucleotide sequence: TGTGCCAGCTCAAAACTAGCGGGGATCCAAGAGACCCAGTACTTC. This sequence encodes CASSKLAGIQETQYF.

The chain combines TRBV2 with TRBJ2-1, with 7 bases fitting TRBD1. The germline V gene encodes CDR1 SNHLY and CDR2 FYNNEI. The J segment lost 2 bases and the V segment lost 8 bases, leaving 12 bases of the junction unmatched. This CDR3 contains 16 residues. The CDR3 sequence is CASGWQQGEAYNEQFF. In DNA form, the CDR3 reads TGTGCCAGCGGTTGGCAGCAGGGGGAAGCCTACAATGAGCAGTTCTTC.

J is TRBJ2-2 and V is TRBV5-1; 10 bases agree with TRBD2. CDR3 length equals 16 residues. Trimming cost V 4 bases and J 8 bases; bases outside gene matches: 11. The germline gives CDR1 SGHRS, CDR2 YFSETQ. The DNA for the CDR3 is TGCGCCAGCAGCCTCCTTCTAGCGGGGGATTTGGGGGAGCTGTTTTTT. Translating gives CASSLLLAGDLGELFF.

The V and J genes are TRBV4-2 and TRBJ1-4; the match to TRBD1 covers 7 bases. Losses at the gene ends were 4 bases for V and 5 bases for J; bases not matched to a gene: 10. The CDR3 loop spans 16 amino acids. Germline CDR1 reads LGHNA; CDR2 reads YNFKEQ. This CDR3 reads CASSPTLGQFNEKLFF. The CDR3, as DNA: TGTGCCAGCAGCCCGACCCTGGGACAGTTCAATGAAAAACTGTTTTTT.

This chain joins TRBV6-5 and TRBJ2-7, with TRBD2 matching 12 bases. After removal of 6 bases from V and 5 bases from J, the junction contained 5 bases not matched to a gene. CDR1 MNHEY and CDR2 SVGAGI come from the germline V gene. This CDR3 has 14 residues. Here the CDR3 reads CASRLTSGSNEQYF. Here the CDR3 DNA reads TGTGCCAGCAGGTTGACTAGCGGGAGCAACGAGCAGTACTTC.

This chain links TRBV7-2 with TRBJ2-7; D call uncertain. Germline assignment: CDR1 SGHTA and CDR2 FQGNSA. V gave up 4 bases and J gave up 0 bases, with 4 bases separating them. The CDR3 extends over 12 amino acids. In DNA form, the CDR3 reads TGTGCCAGCAGCTCCTACTCCTACGAGCAGTACTTC. This translates into CASSSYSYEQYF.

Comment on this clone: The same CDR3 is also encoded by other DNA sequences in this sample. J is TRBJ1-1 and V is TRBV6-2 or TRBV6-3, with D uncertain. Germline CDR1 reads MNHEY; CDR2 reads SVGEGT. V lost 5 bases and J 0 bases, leaving 7 bases between the germline ends. This CDR3 spans 13 amino acids. This chain's CDR3 is CASSLTLNTEAFF. The CDR3 DNA reads TGTGCCAGCAGTCTGACTTTGAACACTGAAGCTTTCTTT.

The CDR3 spells CASSQGTGQFYGYTF. The CDR3 DNA follows: TGCGCCAGCAGCCAAGGGACAGGGCAGTTCTATGGCTACACCTTC. This chain connects TRBV4-1 to TRBJ1-2; the match to TRBD1 covers 8 bases. CDR1 is MGHRA and CDR2 is YSYEKL in the germline V gene. V shed 1 base and J 4 bases; nucleotides not matched to a gene: 5. CDR3 length: 15 residues.

This clone was seen a few times. This chain connects TRBV6-1 to TRBJ2-7; maybe TRBD1 (6 bases). Germline V gene sequence: CDR1 MNHNS, CDR2 SASEGT. Trimming took off 0 bases at V and 9 bases at J, with 15 bases between the two ends. This CDR3 has 14 amino acids. The CDR3: CASSEAGANGRQYV. In DNA form, the CDR3 reads TGTGCCAGCAGTGAAGCGGGGGCAAACGGTCGGCAGTACGTC.

The table lists this clone with a few counts. V is TRBV7-9 and J is TRBJ2-7, with D possibly matching TRBD1 (5 bases). Germline V CDR1 and CDR2: SEHNR, FQNEAQ (reference sequence). Trimming pared 5 bases from V and 2 bases from J, leaving 10 bases between. This CDR3 has 13 residues. The DNA for the CDR3 is TGTGCCAGCAGCCAACCGACAGCCTACGAGCAGTACGTC. Translation gives CASSQPTAYEQYV.

This sequence joins TRBV18 and TRBJ2-5; weak D call: TRBD1 (7 bases). The CDR3 is made up of 16 amino acids. Germline CDR1 reads KGHSH; CDR2 reads LQKENI. Trimming stripped 0 bases from V and 7 bases from J, with 18 bases between. CDR3 residues: CASSPPSPGGIGTQYF. In DNA form, the CDR3 reads TGTGCCAGCTCACCACCGTCCCCAGGGGGGATTGGGACCCAGTACTTC.

This rearrangement joins TRBV6-5 to TRBJ1-5, with TRBD1 matching over 8 bases. This CDR3 region has 15 residues. From germline, CDR1 is MNHEY and CDR2 SVGAGI. The V and J ends lost 6 bases and 0 bases, in that order; junction bases with no gene match: 4. The CDR3 here is CASRRTGYSNQPQHF. The DNA of the CDR3 is TGTGCCAGCAGGCGGACAGGGTATAGCAATCAGCCCCAGCATTTT.

CDR3 coding DNA: TGTGCCAGCAGTTTAGGGGGAGGTACTGAAGCTTTCTTT. Translated: CASSLGGGTEAFF. The chain is built from TRBV12-3 or TRBV12-4 and TRBJ1-1, with D unresolved. The CDR3 is 13 amino acids. The V end lost 1 base, the J end lost 5 bases, and 8 bases lay between the germline ends.

The chain employs TRBV9 and TRBJ1-6; a weak D match, TRBD1 (5 bases). The V gene's germline CDR1 is SGDLS and CDR2 YYNGEE. The V and J ends lost 2 bases and 1 base respectively, with 7 bases between them. This CDR3 spans 15 amino acids. The CDR3 sequence is CASSVGGSYNSPLHF. CDR3 nucleotides: TGTGCCAGCAGCGTGGGGGGGTCCTATAATTCACCCCTCCACTTT.

J is TRBJ2-5 and V is TRBV4-2; the D gene is possibly TRBD1 (5 bases). Trimming pared 6 bases from V and 1 base from J, leaving 12 bases between. Germline V gene sequence: CDR1 LGHNA, CDR2 YNFKEQ. The CDR3 is 14 residues long. CDR3 in DNA: TGTGCCAGCAGACCAGACAGATTCCAAGAGACCCAGTACTTC. This encodes CASRPDRFQETQYF.

The rearrangement uses TRBV6-6 and TRBJ2-2; D unclear. The CDR3 covers 13 residues. Germline CDR1 and CDR2: MNHNY and SVGAGI (reference sequence). The germline V and J ends were trimmed by 0 bases and 7 bases, with 6 bases remaining between them. The CDR3 here is CASSYSQVGELFF. The CDR3 DNA reads as TGTGCCAGCAGTTACTCTCAGGTCGGGGAGCTGTTTTTT.

This chain uses TRBV10-3 with TRBJ1-2; 12 bases match TRBD1. The CDR3 runs 15 residues. Germline V gene data show CDR1 as ENHRY and CDR2 as SYGVKD. Losses at the gene ends were 5 bases for V and 6 bases for J; bases not matched to a gene: 7. CDR3 region: CAISSRDRGRDGYTF. The CDR3 coding sequence is TGTGCCATCAGTAGTAGGGACAGGGGGCGAGATGGCTACACCTTC.

V is TRBV5-5 and J is TRBJ2-5, with TRBD1 matching 7 bases. Germline trimming cut 4 bases from V and 2 bases from J; bases unmatched to any gene: 5. From germline, CDR1 is SGHKS and CDR2 YYEKEE (reference sequence). The CDR3 is 14 residues long. The CDR3 loop is CASSPRQGQETQYF. The CDR3 DNA reads as TGTGCCAGCAGCCCAAGACAGGGTCAAGAGACCCAGTACTTC.

This chain uses TRBV12-5 with TRBJ2-1; 8 positions agree with TRBD2. The length of the CDR3 is 15 residues. Germline V gene lookup returns CDR1 LGHNT and CDR2 FRNRAP. V gave up 7 bases and J gave up 8 bases; unmatched junction bases: 13. The chain's CDR3 is CASALLTGGPHEQFF. Written as DNA, the CDR3 is TGTGCTAGTGCCCTCCTAACGGGAGGGCCCCATGAGCAGTTCTTC.

The CDR3 nucleotides are TGTGCCAGCAGGTCCCGGGACAGGGGGAAACTGTTTTTT. This sequence encodes CASRSRDRGKLFF. This chain uses TRBV28 with TRBJ1-4; TRBD1 matches 11 bases. The J segment lost 11 bases and the V segment lost 6 bases, leaving 5 bases of the junction unmatched. The germline V gene encodes CDR1 MDHEN and CDR2 SYDVKM. This CDR3 is built from 13 residues.

In this sample, this clone turned up once. The DNA of the CDR3 is TGTGCCAGCAGCTTAAGCGTGGGGGCCGTCAATGAGCAGTTCTTC. Protein product: CASSLSVGAVNEQFF. The J gene is TRBJ2-1, the V gene TRBV7-2; tentatively, D is TRBD1 (6 bases). The CDR3 is made up of 15 amino acids. Germline V gene data show CDR1 as SGHTA and CDR2 as FQGNSA. Trimming took 2 bases from V and 6 from J, leaving 14 bases between them.

V gene TRBV10-3 combines with J gene TRBJ1-1, with TRBD1 as a possible D gene (5 bases). V lost 4 bases, J lost 4 bases, and 16 bases lay in between. Germline V gene sequence: CDR1 ENHRY, CDR2 SYGVKD. The CDR3 totals 15 residues. Here the CDR3 DNA reads TGTGCCATCAGTGCCGGAGGGACCGTGGGCACTGAAGCTTTCTTT. It yields the protein CAISAGGTVGTEAFF.

This chain joins TRBV28 and TRBJ2-7, with 7 bases that match TRBD1. The germline CDR1 and CDR2 sequences are MDHEN and SYDVKM. V was pared by 4 bases and J by 4 bases, with 10 bases of the junction left unmatched. This CDR3 is built from 15 residues. CDR3 loop: CASSSRQGFPYEQYF. CDR3 in DNA: TGTGCCAGCAGTTCTCGACAGGGATTCCCTTACGAGCAGTACTTC.

The rearrangement links TRBV11-2 to TRBJ2-1; 7 nucleotides line up with TRBD2. There are 15 residues in the CDR3. J lost 4 bases, V lost 1 base, and 4 bases had no gene match. The germline V gene encodes CDR1 SGHAT and CDR2 FQNNGV. CDR3 DNA: TGTGCCAGCAGCTTAGGCCCGGGGGGATACAATGAGCAGTTCTTC. It encodes CASSLGPGGYNEQFF.